This T cell receptor (beta chain) was found in a study of spatial heterogeneity in lung cancer. Across the study: Detection consistently captured more beta-chain sequences than alpha-chain sequences.

TCRdb re-called the 5' RACE reads with MiXCR, one entry per CDR3 protein. The repertoire holds about 7,500 distinct CDR3 sequences, 12% seen once, with approximately 23% in the top ten. To note about this clonotype: Its specificity is unknown.

CDR3 length equals 14 residues. The germline V gene has CDR1 LGHNA and CDR2 YSLEER. The V and J ends lost 1 base and 5 bases, in that order; junction bases with no gene match: 1. Regarding time point: sample taken at primary tumor resection. Study observations and caveats: Expanded intratumoral alpha and beta TCR counts tracked tumor mutation counts.

The rearrangement links TRBV4-3 to TRBJ2-3; 9 positions agree with TRBD1. Sequencing was performed on lung tumor tissue, taken at surgery. This clonotype was obtained from a male donor with early-stage non-small cell lung cancer. CDR3 sequence: CASSQVDRGDTQYF. The DNA of the CDR3 is TGCGCCAGCAGCCAAGTGGACAGGGGAGATACGCAGTATTTT.